These 14 T cell receptor beta chains were all obtained from the same sample, sequenced in a study of blood T cell repertoires in COVID-19. Using immunoSEQ multiplex PCR, the repertoire was profiled, and TCRdb retains in-frame clones only, with some absent. This repertoire shows 95,000 to 150,000 clones, about four fifths found once; its top ten account for 17%. Sample: peripheral blood. The receptor set was obtained from a young man with COVID-19, enrolled during active disease.

This rearrangement joins TRBV10-2 to TRBJ1-1; D perhaps matches TRBD1 (5 bases). The CDR3 spans 13 residues. The V and J ends lost 6 bases and 3 bases respectively, with 11 bases between them. Germline V lookup: CDR1 WSHSY, CDR2 SAAADI. The DNA of the CDR3 is TGCGCCAGCAGCGAGCAGGGTCACACTGAAGCTTTCTTT. Translating gives CASSEQGHTEAFF.

The chain couples TRBV12-5 to TRBJ2-2, with 8 bases lining up with TRBD2. Trimming cost V 6 bases and J 6 bases; bases outside gene matches: 18. Germline lookup yields CDR1 LGHNT and CDR2 FRNRAP. The CDR3 spans 18 residues. The CDR3 loop is CASGLVAGGPPSAGELFF. Written as DNA, the CDR3 is TGTGCTAGTGGACTTGTGGCGGGAGGCCCTCCCTCCGCCGGGGAGCTGTTTTTT.

The chain is built from TRBV14 and TRBJ1-2; 7 positions match TRBD1. The ends lost 4 bases at V and 6 bases at J; junction bases unmatched: 8. CDR3 size: 14 residues. Per germline, CDR1 SGHDN and CDR2 FVKESK. Here the CDR3 DNA reads TGTGCCAGCAGCCGGACAGGAAGGGTTGATGGCTACACCTTC. Protein product: CASSRTGRVDGYTF.

The gene calls are TRBV7-2 and TRBJ2-2; 8 bases are shared with TRBD1. Losses at the gene ends were 5 bases for V and 4 bases for J; bases not matched to a gene: 9. The germline gives CDR1 SGHTA, CDR2 FQGNSA. The CDR3 has 16 residues. CDR3 bases: TGTGCCAGCAGCACCCAAGGACAGGGAAGCACCGGGGAGCTGTTTTTT. Its protein product is CASSTQGQGSTGELFF.

The chain employs TRBV2 and TRBJ2-3; 9 bases line up with TRBD1. The germline CDR1 and CDR2 sequences are SNHLY and FYNNEI. The CDR3 consists of 15 residues. Trimming cost V 9 bases and J 2 bases; bases outside gene matches: 9. This chain's CDR3 is CASNTGQGYTDTQYF. The CDR3, as DNA: TGTGCCAGTAACACGGGACAGGGCTACACAGATACGCAGTATTTT.

This clone has more than one count but fewer than ten. The chain uses TRBV4-3 and TRBJ2-5; 7 bases match TRBD1. Germline V gene data show CDR1 as LGHNA and CDR2 as YSLEER. The V and J ends lost 4 bases and 5 bases, in that order; junction bases with no gene match: 4. This CDR3 is 13 amino acids long. The CDR3 DNA sequence: TGCGCCAGCAGCCTCATACAGGGGGAGACCCAGTACTTC. Translated: CASSLIQGETQYF.

V gene TRBV7-9 combines with J gene TRBJ2-1; TRBD1 matches 8 bases. V dropped 2 bases and J dropped 7; count of bases not matched to a gene: 16. Germline lookup yields CDR1 SEHNR and CDR2 FQNEAQ (reference sequence). The CDR3 runs to 18 residues. The CDR3 DNA is TGTGCCAGCAGCTTATGGGCTGACAGGGGAAAGGACACAAATGAGCAGTTCTTC. Protein product: CASSLWADRGKDTNEQFF.

The chain has TRBV29-1 and TRBJ1-5; 7 bases map to TRBD1. The V segment lost 2 bases and the J segment 6 bases; nucleotides outside the gene matches: 10. CDR1 is SQVTM, CDR2 ANQGSEA, per germline. The CDR3 spans 15 residues. CDR3 in DNA: TGCAGCGTTGAACTAGGAGGGGGCGGAGGTCAGCCCCAGCATTTT. It codes for CSVELGGGGGQPQHF.

This chain joins TRBV4-3 and TRBJ2-2; the D gene is possibly TRBD2 (5 bases). CDR3 size: 16 residues. Trimming removed 4 bases at V and 2 bases at J, with 14 bases between. CDR1 and CDR2 (germline): LGHNA, YSLEER. CDR3: CASSRIGAGNTGELFF. Written as DNA, the CDR3 is TGCGCCAGCAGCCGCATCGGTGCGGGTAACACCGGGGAGCTGTTTTTT.

This sequence joins TRBV11-3 and TRBJ2-7, with 10 nucleotides matching TRBD1. The junction had 10 bases not matched to a gene; V was cut back by 5 bases and J by 9 bases. Germline assignment: CDR1 SGHNT and CDR2 YENEEA. The CDR3 totals 14 residues. The CDR3 region is CASSDDRGLSVQYF. The CDR3, as DNA: TGTGCCAGCAGCGATGACAGGGGGCTTTCTGTGCAGTACTTC.

This clone occurred many times. The V and J genes are TRBV6-2 or TRBV6-3 and TRBJ2-1, with D hard to call. There are 14 residues in the CDR3. V lost 4 bases to trimming and J lost 4 bases, with 11 bases between them. The germline gives CDR1 MNHEY, CDR2 SVGEGT. The CDR3 loop reads CASSSRILYNEQFF. The CDR3 DNA reads as TGTGCCAGCAGTTCTCGAATACTTTACAATGAGCAGTTCTTC.

This sequence joins TRBV30 and TRBJ2-7; D gene ambiguous. This CDR3 comprises 14 residues. The germline CDR1 and CDR2 sequences are GTSNPN and SVGIG (reference sequence). V was cut by 1 base and J by 2 bases, with 12 bases left in between. Here the CDR3 reads CAWSALLRTYEQYF. The CDR3 coding sequence is TGTGCCTGGAGTGCCCTGTTGCGCACCTACGAGCAGTACTTC. Full variable domain (outside the CDR3, taken from reference TRBV30 and TRBJ2-7): SQTIHQWPATLVQPVGSPLSLECTVEGTSNPNLYWYRQAAGRGLQLLFYSVGIGQISSEVPQNLSASRPQDRQFILSSKKLLLSDSGFYLCAWSALLRTYEQYFGPGTRLTVT.

The rearrangement links TRBV9 to TRBJ1-1; D perhaps matches TRBD1 (6 bases). CDR1 and CDR2 (germline): SGDLS, YYNGEE. Trimming pared 3 bases from V and 7 bases from J, leaving 22 bases between. The CDR3 contains 16 residues. The CDR3 region has the DNA TGTGCCAGCAGCGCAAGGGAGAGGGGGGGCCGAAATGAAGCTTTCTTT. Translated: CASSARERGGRNEAFF.

This clone appeared once. V gene TRBV15 combines with J gene TRBJ1-6; D ambiguous. CDR1 and CDR2 from the germline V gene are LNHNV and YYDKDF (reference sequence). V lost 0 bases, J lost 8 bases, and 17 bases lay in between. The CDR3 length is 17 residues. CDR3 loop: CATSRDKRRGEDSPLHF. CDR3 bases: TGTGCCACCAGCAGAGATAAGCGACGCGGCGAGGATTCACCCCTCCACTTT.